The 15 T cell receptor beta chains reported below all come from one sample, sequenced in a study of CD8 T cells in ankylosing spondylitis. TCRdb re-called the 5' RACE reads with MiXCR, one entry per CDR3 protein. This table has around 140,000 distinct CDR3 sequences, about 10% appearing once. Sequenced sample: blood, either unsorted or a sorted T cell fraction (not recorded which). The origin of the receptors is a female donor with ankylosing spondylitis or in good health (not recorded which).

This clonotype was seen repeatedly, ten times or more. V and J are TRBV30 and TRBJ2-5; D gene uncertain. V was clipped by 5 bases and J by 1 base, with 11 bases between them. Germline CDR1 is GTSNPN and CDR2 is SVGIG (reference sequence). The CDR3 is 13 residues long. As DNA, the CDR3 is TGTGCCTGGTCCGGAGTAATCCAAGAGACCCAGTACTTC. This codes for CAWSGVIQETQYF.

Comment on this clonotype: A much bigger clone sits one base away, suggesting this may be a read error. The genes are TRBV2 and TRBJ2-1; D remains ambiguous. The CDR3 is 10 residues long. Germline CDR1 reads SNHLY; CDR2 reads FYNNEI. V gave up 6 bases and J gave up 5 bases, with 2 bases separating them. CDR3 bases: TGTGCCAGCAGCCACAATGAGCAGTTCTTC. It codes for CASSHNEQFF.

This clonotype has at least ten counts. The chain links TRBV20-1 to TRBJ2-3; 11 bases line up with TRBD2. Looked up from germline, CDR1 is DFQATT and CDR2 is SNEGSKA (reference sequence). The CDR3 runs 16 residues. J gave up 7 bases and V 5 bases, and 14 bases lay outside the gene matches. The DNA for the CDR3 is TGCAGTGCTGGATTCCCACCTAGCGGGGGGACTCATACGCAGTATTTT. Its translation is CSAGFPPSGGTHTQYF.

The sample holds a few counts of this clonotype. V gene TRBV24-1 combines with J gene TRBJ1-3; tentative D call: TRBD1 (6 bases). V was trimmed by 6 bases and J by 0 bases, leaving 11 bases between them. This CDR3 contains 15 residues. Per the germline V gene, CDR1 is KGHDR and CDR2 is SFDVKD. CDR3 region: CATSPSGASGNTIYF. The CDR3 DNA is TGTGCCACCAGTCCCTCGGGGGCCTCTGGAAACACCATATATTTT.

This clonotype was seen many times. The gene calls are TRBV7-9 and TRBJ1-3; the D is unclear. Germline V gene sequence: CDR1 SEHNR, CDR2 FQNEAQ (reference sequence). Trimming removed 7 bases from V and 4 bases from J, with 8 bases in between. This CDR3 is built from 12 residues. The CDR3 loop is CASTLAGNTIYF. The CDR3 DNA reads TGTGCCAGCACCCTGGCCGGAAACACCATATATTTT.

This clonotype was seen a handful of times. The chain uses TRBV5-1 and TRBJ1-2, with D perhaps TRBD1 (6 bases). CDR1 is SGHRS, CDR2 YFSETQ, per germline. The CDR3 runs to 15 residues. The V end lost 2 bases, the J end lost 4 bases, and 15 bases lay between the germline ends. The CDR3 coding sequence is TGCGCCAGCAGCTTTGCCCTAGGGGGGGGCTATGGCTACACCTTC. It codes for CASSFALGGGYGYTF.

The table lists this clonotype with many counts. The chain joins TRBV6-5 to TRBJ2-3; the D is unclear. V dropped 4 bases and J dropped 2 bases, with 10 bases sitting between them. This CDR3 spans 14 amino acids. Germline lookup yields CDR1 MNHEY and CDR2 SVGAGI. In DNA, the CDR3 is TGTGCCAGCAGTTCCCAGCCCCACACAGATACGCAGTATTTT. This gives the protein CASSSQPHTDTQYF.

This clonotype was counted many times. The chain carries TRBV20-1 and TRBJ2-1, with 13 bases that match TRBD2. Germline lookup yields CDR1 DFQATT and CDR2 SNEGSKA (reference sequence). There are 14 residues in the CDR3. The trim removed 4 bases at V and 6 bases at J, leaving 3 bases unmatched. The CDR3 here is CSATRLAGGNEQFF. For the CDR3, the DNA is TGCAGTGCTACCCGACTAGCGGGGGGCAATGAGCAGTTCTTC.

The V and J genes are TRBV14 and TRBJ2-2; 7 nucleotides line up with TRBD2. The CDR3 sequence is 14 residues long. Unmatched junction bases numbered 9, after V lost 7 bases and J lost 7 bases. The germline CDR1 and CDR2 sequences are SGHDN and FVKESK. The CDR3 spells CASNGRESIGELFF. CDR3 DNA sequence: TGTGCCAGCAATGGGCGGGAGTCGATCGGGGAGCTGTTTTTT.

This clonotype was observed many times. The gene calls are TRBV12-3 or TRBV12-4 and TRBJ2-5; 7 bases align to TRBD2. With 6 bases clipped from V and 11 bases from J, the junction kept 18 bases outside the gene matches. The CDR3 has 15 amino acids. The CDR3: CASSLPGLGQELQYF. In DNA form, the CDR3 reads TGTGCCAGCAGCCTACCTGGACTAGGTCAGGAGCTGCAGTACTTC.

This clonotype showed up many times. CDR3 region: CSARGPTGYSYNEQFF. The CDR3 nucleotides read TGCAGTGCTAGAGGCCCTACAGGGTACAGCTACAATGAGCAGTTCTTC. This chain uses TRBV20-1 with TRBJ2-1, with D possibly TRBD1 on 6 matching bases. There are 16 residues in the CDR3. CDR1 DFQATT and CDR2 SNEGSKA come from the germline V gene (reference sequence). With 1 base removed from V and 3 bases from J, the gap between germline ends came to 16 bases.

This clonotype showed up many times. The chain has TRBV6-2 or TRBV6-3 and TRBJ2-7; TRBD2 might be the D (7 bases). Trimming left V 0 bases short and J 3 bases short, with 18 bases between. CDR3 length: 17 residues. The germline V gene has CDR1 MNHEY and CDR2 SVGEGT. CDR3 DNA sequence: TGTGCCAGCAGTTACTCTCCGGTACGGGGGGCGTACTACGAGCAGTACTTC. Amino acid sequence: CASSYSPVRGAYYEQYF.

Worth noting for this clonotype: Just one base apart from a much larger clone, this may be a read error. V usage is TRBV12-3 or TRBV12-4 and J usage is TRBJ2-6; the D gene is possibly TRBD1 (5 bases). The CDR3 runs 14 residues. CDR3 nucleotides: TGTGGCAGCAGGCCCGGCTCTGGGGCCAACGTCCCGACTTTC. It translates to CGSRPGSGANVPTF.

This clonotype was detected ten times or more. The rearrangement links TRBV12-3 or TRBV12-4 to TRBJ2-1, with 7 bases lining up with TRBD1. The ends lost 7 bases at V and 0 bases at J; junction bases unmatched: 12. This CDR3 is built from 17 residues. The CDR3 bases are TGTGCCAGCACCAACAGGGGACGTTCCAACTCCTACAATGAGCAGTTCTTC. Its translation is CASTNRGRSNSYNEQFF.

This clonotype was found many times. This chain links TRBV20-1 with TRBJ2-7, with a weak D call TRBD1 (5 bases). The germline V and J ends were trimmed by 7 bases and 7 bases, with 14 bases remaining between them. The CDR3 extends over 11 amino acids. Germline-derived CDR1 and CDR2 are DFQATT and SNEGSKA (reference sequence). CDR3 in amino acids: CSGQGRREQYF. CDR3 DNA: TGCAGTGGCCAGGGAAGAAGGGAGCAGTACTTC.